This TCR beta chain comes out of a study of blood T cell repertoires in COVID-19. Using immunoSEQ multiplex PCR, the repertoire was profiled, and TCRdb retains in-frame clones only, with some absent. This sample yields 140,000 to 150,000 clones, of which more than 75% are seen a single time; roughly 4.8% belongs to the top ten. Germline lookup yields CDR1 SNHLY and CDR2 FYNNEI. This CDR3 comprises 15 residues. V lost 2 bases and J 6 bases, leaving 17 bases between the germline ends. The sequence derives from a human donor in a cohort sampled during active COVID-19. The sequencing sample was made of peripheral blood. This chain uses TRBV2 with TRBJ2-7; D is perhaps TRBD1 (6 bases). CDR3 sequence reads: CASSEILGGRVEQYF. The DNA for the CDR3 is TGTGCCAGCAGTGAAATTTTAGGGGGAAGGGTCGAGCAGTACTTC.